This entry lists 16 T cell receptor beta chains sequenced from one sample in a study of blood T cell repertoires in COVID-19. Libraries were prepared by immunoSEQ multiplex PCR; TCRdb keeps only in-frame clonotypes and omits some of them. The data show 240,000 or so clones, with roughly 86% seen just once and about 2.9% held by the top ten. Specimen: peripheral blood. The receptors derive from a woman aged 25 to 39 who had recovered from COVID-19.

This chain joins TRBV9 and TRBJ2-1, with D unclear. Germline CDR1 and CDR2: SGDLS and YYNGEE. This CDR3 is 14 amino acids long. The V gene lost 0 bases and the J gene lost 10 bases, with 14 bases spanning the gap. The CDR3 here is CASSVGILGWEQFF. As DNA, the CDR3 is TGTGCCAGCAGCGTAGGGATTCTCGGGTGGGAGCAGTTCTTC. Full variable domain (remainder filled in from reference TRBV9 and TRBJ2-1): DSGVTQTPKHLITATGQRVTLRCSPRSGDLSVYWYQQSLDQGLQFLIQYYNGEERAKGNILERFSAQQFPDLHSELNLSSLELGDSALYFCASSVGILGWEQFFGPGTRLTVL.

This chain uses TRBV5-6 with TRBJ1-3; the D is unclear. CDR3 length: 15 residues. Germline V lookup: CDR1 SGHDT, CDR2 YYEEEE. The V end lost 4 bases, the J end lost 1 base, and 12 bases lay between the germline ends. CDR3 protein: CASSVWVQSGNTIYF. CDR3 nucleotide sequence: TGTGCCAGCAGCGTCTGGGTACAGTCTGGAAACACCATATATTTT.

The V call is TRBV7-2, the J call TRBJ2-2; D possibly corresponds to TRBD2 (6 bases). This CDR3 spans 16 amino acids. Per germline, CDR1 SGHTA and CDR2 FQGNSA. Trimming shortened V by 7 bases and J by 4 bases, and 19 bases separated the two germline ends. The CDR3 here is CASTRWPGLITGELFF. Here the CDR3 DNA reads TGTGCCAGCACTAGATGGCCGGGACTCATCACCGGGGAGCTGTTTTTT.

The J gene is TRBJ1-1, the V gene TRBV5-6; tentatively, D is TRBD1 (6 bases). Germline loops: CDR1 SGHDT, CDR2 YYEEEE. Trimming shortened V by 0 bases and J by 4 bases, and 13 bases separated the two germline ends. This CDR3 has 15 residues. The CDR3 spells CASSLAWGRGTEAFF. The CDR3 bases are TGTGCCAGCAGCTTGGCGTGGGGCAGGGGCACTGAAGCTTTCTTT.

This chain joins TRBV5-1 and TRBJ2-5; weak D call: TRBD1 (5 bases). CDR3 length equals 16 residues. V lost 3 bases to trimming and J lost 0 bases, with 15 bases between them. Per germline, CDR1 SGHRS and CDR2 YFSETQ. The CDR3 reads CASSWTDNRYQETQYF. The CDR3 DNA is TGCGCCAGCAGCTGGACGGACAATAGGTACCAAGAGACCCAGTACTTC.

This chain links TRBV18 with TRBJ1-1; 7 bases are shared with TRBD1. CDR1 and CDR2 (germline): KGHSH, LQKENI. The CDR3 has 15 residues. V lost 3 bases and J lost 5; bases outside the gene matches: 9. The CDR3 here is CASSPQGTAPTEAFF. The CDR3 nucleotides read TGTGCCAGCTCACCCCAGGGGACAGCACCTACTGAAGCTTTCTTT.

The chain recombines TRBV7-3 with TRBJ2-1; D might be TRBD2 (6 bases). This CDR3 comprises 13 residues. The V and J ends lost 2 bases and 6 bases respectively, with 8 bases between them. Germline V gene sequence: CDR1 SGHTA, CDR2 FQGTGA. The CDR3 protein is CASSLLAPNEQFF. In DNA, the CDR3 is TGTGCCAGCAGCTTACTAGCGCCCAATGAGCAGTTCTTC.

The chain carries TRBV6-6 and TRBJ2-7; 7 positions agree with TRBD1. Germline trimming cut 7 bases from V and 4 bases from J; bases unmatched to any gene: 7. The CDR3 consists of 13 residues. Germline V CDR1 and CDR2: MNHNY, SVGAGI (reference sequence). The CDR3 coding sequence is TGTGCCAGCACTCGGGACAGCAATTACGAGCAGTACTTC. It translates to CASTRDSNYEQYF.

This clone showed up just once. CDR3 nucleotide sequence: TGTGCCAGCAGCGAATTACTAGCGGGGTTGCTGGGGGAGACCCAGTACTTC. Its protein product is CASSELLAGLLGETQYF. The chain combines TRBV7-2 with TRBJ2-5; 10 bases agree with TRBD2. V dropped 5 bases and J dropped 5; count of bases not matched to a gene: 14. CDR1 is SGHTA, CDR2 FQGNSA, per germline. CDR3 length: 17 amino acids.

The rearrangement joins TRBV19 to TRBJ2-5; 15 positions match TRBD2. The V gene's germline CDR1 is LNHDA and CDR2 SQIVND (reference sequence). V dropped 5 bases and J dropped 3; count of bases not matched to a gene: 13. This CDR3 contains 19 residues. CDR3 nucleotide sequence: TGTGCCAGTAGTGAACACCAACCATGGACTAGCGGGGGGGAAGAGACCCAGTACTTC. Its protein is CASSEHQPWTSGGEETQYF.

This CDR3 reads CASSLGPGNQPQHF. DNA of the CDR3: TGTGCCAGCAGCTTGGGCCCAGGGAATCAGCCCCAGCATTTT. This chain links TRBV11-2 with TRBJ1-5; D is possibly TRBD1 (5 bases). The CDR3 consists of 14 residues. Trimming stripped 3 bases from V and 4 bases from J, with 10 bases between. The germline gives CDR1 SGHAT, CDR2 FQNNGV.

The CDR3 DNA sequence: TGCGCCAGCAGCCAATTAACCCGGACAGGTCGCAATCAGCCCCAGCATTTT. This encodes CASSQLTRTGRNQPQHF. J is TRBJ1-5 and V is TRBV4-1; TRBD1 matches at 7 bases. The CDR3 length is 17 residues. The germline V gene encodes CDR1 MGHRA and CDR2 YSYEKL. V was clipped by 2 bases and J by 2 bases; unmatched bases: 9.

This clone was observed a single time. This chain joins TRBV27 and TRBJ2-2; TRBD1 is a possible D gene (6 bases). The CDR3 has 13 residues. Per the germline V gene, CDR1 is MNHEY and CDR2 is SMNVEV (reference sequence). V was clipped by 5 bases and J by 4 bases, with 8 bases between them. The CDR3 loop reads CASSTRGTGELFF. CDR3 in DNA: TGTGCCAGCAGTACCAGGGGCACCGGGGAGCTGTTTTTT.

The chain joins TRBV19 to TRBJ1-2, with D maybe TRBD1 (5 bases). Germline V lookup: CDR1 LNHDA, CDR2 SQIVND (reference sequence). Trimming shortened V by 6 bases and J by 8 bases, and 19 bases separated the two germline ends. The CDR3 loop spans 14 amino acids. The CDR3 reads CASREGHLDQGYTF. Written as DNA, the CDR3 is TGTGCCAGTAGGGAAGGACACCTCGACCAAGGCTACACCTTC. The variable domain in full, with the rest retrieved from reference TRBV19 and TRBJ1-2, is DGGITQSPKYLFRKEGQNVTLSCEQNLNHDAMYWYRQDPGQGLRLIYYSQIVNDFQKGDIAEGYSVSREKKESFPLTVTSAQKNPTAFYLCASREGHLDQGYTFGSGTRLTVV.

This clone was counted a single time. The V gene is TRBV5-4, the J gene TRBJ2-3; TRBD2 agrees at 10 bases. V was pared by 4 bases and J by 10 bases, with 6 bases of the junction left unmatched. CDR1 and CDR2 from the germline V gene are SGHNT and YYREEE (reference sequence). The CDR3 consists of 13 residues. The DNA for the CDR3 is TGTGCCAGCAGCCTGGACGGACTAGCGGCGCAGTATTTT. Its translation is CASSLDGLAAQYF.

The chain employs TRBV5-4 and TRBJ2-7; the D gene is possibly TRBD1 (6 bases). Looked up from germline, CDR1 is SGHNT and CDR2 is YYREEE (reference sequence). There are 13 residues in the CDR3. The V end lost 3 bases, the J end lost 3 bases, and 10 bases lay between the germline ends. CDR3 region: CASSYTGSYEQYF. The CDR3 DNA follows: TGTGCCAGCAGCTACACAGGGAGCTACGAGCAGTACTTC.